The text below deals with one T cell receptor (beta chain). One end of the junction is discordant with germline, which a read error may explain. Sequencing used immunoSEQ multiplex PCR; TCRdb keeps in-frame clones, though not all of them. The sample holds around 120,000 clones, 85% to 95% seen once. These data originate in a study of control samples from healthy donors and cancer patients. The CDR3 covers 13 residues. The germline V gene has CDR1 SGHTA and CDR2 FQGTGA. This chain connects TRBV7-3 to TRBJ2-1; D may correspond to TRBD1 or TRBD2 (6 bases each). What was sequenced was blood. The sequence was collected from a man aged 25-45 years in good health. The CDR3: CASSPGANNGQFF. CDR3 in DNA: TGTGCCAGCTCCCCGGGGGCCAACAATGGGCAGTTCTTC.